The 3 T cell receptor beta chains below come from one sample, sequenced in a study of cytomegalovirus exposure and HLA in healthy donors. Data came from immunoSEQ multiplex PCR; TCRdb stores just in-frame clones and leaves some out. There are about 50,000 clones in the sample; roughly 93% occur only once, and over 1.3% lies in the top ten. The sequenced material came from PBMCs. The receptors here all came from a man between 18 and 29 years old in good health and CMV-seronegative.

The chain recombines TRBV29-1 with TRBJ2-2; 10 nucleotides agree with TRBD1. Unmatched junction bases numbered 2, after V lost 7 bases and J lost 3 bases. The germline gives CDR1 SQVTM, CDR2 ANQGSEA. CDR3 size: 13 residues. The CDR3 region is CSGQGADTGELFF. The CDR3 region has the DNA TGCAGCGGACAGGGGGCGGACACCGGGGAGCTGTTTTTT.

This sequence joins TRBV30 and TRBJ1-5; D may be TRBD1 (5 bases). Germline lookup yields CDR1 GTSNPN and CDR2 SVGIG (reference sequence). V was pared by 2 bases and J by 7 bases, with 12 bases between. This CDR3 spans 13 amino acids. The CDR3 coding sequence is TGTGCCTGGAGTCCAGGGATCGGCCAGCCCCAGCATTTT. As protein: CAWSPGIGQPQHF.

This sequence joins TRBV5-1 and TRBJ1-1; the match to TRBD1 covers 7 bases. The CDR3 totals 16 residues. Germline V CDR1 and CDR2: SGHRS, YFSETQ. Unmatched junction bases numbered 10, after V lost 4 bases and J lost 1 base. CDR3 amino acids: CASSIARTGRNTEAFF. The CDR3 DNA sequence: TGCGCCAGCAGCATCGCCCGGACAGGTCGGAACACTGAAGCTTTCTTT.